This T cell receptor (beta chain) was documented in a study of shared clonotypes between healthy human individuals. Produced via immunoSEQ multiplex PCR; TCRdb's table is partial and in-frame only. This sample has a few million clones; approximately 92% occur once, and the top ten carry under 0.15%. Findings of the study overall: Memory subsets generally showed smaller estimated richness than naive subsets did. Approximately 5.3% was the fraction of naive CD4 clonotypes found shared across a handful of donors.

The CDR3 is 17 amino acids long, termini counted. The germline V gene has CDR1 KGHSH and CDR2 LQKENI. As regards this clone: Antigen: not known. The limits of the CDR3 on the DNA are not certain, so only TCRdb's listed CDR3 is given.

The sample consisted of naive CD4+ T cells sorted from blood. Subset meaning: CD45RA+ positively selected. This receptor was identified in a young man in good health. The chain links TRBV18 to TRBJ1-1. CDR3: CASSPQILGTGSTEAFF.